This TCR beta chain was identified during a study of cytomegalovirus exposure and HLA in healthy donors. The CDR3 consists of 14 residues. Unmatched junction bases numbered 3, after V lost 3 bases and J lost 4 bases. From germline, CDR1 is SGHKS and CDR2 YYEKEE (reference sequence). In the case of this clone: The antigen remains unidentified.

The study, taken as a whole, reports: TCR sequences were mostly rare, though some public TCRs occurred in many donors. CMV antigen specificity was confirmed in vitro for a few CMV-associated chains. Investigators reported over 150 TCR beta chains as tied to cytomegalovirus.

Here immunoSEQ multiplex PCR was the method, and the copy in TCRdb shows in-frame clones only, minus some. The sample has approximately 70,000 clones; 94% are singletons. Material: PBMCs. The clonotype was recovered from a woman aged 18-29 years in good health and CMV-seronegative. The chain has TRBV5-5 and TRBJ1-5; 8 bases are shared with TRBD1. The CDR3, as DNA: TGTGCCAGCAGCTCCGGGACAGGTAATCAGCCCCAGCATTTT. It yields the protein CASSSGTGNQPQHF.